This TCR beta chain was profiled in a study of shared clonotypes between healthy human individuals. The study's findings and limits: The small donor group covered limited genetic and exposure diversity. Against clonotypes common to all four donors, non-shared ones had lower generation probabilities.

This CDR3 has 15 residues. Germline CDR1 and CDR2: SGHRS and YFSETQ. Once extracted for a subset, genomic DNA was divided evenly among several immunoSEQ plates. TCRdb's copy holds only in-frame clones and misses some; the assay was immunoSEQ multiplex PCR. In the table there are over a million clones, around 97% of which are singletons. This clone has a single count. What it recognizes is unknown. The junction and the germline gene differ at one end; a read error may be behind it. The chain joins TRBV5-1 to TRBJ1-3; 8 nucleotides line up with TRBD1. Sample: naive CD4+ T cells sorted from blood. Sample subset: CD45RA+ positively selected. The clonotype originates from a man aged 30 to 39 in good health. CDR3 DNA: TGCGCCAGCAGCGCCTGGGACAGGCCTGGAGACACCATATATTTT. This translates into CASSAWDRPGDTIYF.